This TCR beta chain comes out of a study of CD8+CD57+ T cells in acquired aplastic anemia. Study in general: The study obtained an average of approximately 2.9 ug of DNA from sorted CD4+ and CD8+ cells. The study obtained approximately 11 million reads on average for CD4+ cells from healthy donors. The study's findings and limits: Researchers report that around 29 CD8+ CDR3 sequences appeared in both patients and controls.

The template used for profiling TCR beta VDJ and CDR3 was genomic DNA. MiXCR, run by TCRdb on the reads, gives a single entry per CDR3 protein. The table lists 35,000 to 45,000 distinct CDR3 sequences, roughly two thirds of them singletons. V was trimmed by 4 bases and J by 0 bases, leaving 14 bases between them. Per germline, CDR1 SGHKS and CDR2 YYEKEE (reference sequence). The CDR3 is 15 amino acids. Turning to this clonotype: Its antigen is as yet unknown.

What was sequenced was sorted CD4+, CD8+, or CD8+CD57+ T cells (not recorded which) from PBMCs. The receptor's source is a human donor in good health, serving as a control. The V gene is TRBV5-5, the J gene TRBJ2-7; a possible D gene is TRBD1 (6 bases). The chain's CDR3 is CASSIRDTSSYEQYF. CDR3 DNA sequence: TGTGCCAGCAGCATCCGGGACACAAGCTCCTACGAGCAGTACTTC.